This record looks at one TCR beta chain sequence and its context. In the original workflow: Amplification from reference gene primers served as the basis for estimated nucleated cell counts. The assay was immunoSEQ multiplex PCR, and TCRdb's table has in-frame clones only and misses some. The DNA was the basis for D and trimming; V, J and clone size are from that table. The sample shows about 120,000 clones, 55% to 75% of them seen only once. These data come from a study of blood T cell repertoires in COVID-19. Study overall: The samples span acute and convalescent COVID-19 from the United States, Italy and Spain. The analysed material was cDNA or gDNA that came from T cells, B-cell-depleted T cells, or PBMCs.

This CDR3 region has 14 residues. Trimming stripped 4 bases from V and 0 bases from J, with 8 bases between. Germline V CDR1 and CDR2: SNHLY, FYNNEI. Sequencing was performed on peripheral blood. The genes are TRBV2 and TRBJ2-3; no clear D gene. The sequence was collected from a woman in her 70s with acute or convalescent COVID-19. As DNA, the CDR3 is TGTGCCAGCAGTGCGATACTCAGCACAGATACGCAGTATTTT. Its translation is CASSAILSTDTQYF. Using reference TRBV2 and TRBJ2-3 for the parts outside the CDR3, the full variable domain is EPEVTQTPSHQVTQMGQEVILRCVPISNHLYFYWYRQILGQKVEFLVSFYNNEISEKSEIFDDQFSVERPDGSNFTLKIRSTKLEDSAMYFCASSAILSTDTQYFGPGTRLTVL.